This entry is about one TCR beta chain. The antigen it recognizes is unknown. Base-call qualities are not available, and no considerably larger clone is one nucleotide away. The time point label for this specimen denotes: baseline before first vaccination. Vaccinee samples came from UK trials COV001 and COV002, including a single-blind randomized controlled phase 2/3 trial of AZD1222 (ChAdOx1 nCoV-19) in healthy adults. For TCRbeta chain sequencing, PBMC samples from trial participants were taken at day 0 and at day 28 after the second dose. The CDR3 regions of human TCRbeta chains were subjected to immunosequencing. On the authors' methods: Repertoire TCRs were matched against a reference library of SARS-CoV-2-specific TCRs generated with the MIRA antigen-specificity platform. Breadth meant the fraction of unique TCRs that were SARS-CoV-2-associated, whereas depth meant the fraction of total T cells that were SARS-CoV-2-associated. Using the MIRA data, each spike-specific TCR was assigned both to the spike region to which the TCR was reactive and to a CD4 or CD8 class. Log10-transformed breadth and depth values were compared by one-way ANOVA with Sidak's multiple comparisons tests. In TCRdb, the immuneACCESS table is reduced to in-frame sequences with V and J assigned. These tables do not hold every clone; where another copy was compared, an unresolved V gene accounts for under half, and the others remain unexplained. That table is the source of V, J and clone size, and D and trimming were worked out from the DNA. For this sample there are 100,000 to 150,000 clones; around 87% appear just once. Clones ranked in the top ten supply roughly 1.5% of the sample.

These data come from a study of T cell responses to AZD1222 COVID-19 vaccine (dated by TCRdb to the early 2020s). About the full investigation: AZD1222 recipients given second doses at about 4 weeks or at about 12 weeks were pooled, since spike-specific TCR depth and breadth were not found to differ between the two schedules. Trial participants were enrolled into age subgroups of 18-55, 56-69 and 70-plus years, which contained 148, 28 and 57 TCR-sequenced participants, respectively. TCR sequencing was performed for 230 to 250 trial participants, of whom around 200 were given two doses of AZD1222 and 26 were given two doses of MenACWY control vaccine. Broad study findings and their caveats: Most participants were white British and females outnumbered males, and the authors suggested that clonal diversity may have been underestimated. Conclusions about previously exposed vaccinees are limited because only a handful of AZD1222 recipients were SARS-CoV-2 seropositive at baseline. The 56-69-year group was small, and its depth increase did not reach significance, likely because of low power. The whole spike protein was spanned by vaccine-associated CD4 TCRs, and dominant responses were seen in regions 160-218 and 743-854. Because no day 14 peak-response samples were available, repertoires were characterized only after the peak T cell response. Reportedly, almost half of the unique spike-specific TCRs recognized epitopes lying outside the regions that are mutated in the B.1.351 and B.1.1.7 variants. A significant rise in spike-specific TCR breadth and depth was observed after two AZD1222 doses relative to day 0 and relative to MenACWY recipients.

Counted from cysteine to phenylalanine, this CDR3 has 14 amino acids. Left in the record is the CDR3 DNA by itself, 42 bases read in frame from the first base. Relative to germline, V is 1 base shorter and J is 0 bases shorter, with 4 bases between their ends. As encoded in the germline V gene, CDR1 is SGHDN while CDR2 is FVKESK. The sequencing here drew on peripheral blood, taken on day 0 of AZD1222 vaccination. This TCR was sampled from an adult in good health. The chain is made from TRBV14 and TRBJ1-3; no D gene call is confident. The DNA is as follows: TGTGCCAGCAGCCAAGTGCTCTCTGGAAACACCATATATTTT. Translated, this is CASSQVLSGNTIYF. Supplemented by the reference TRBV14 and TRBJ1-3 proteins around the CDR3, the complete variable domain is EAGVTQFPSHSVIEKGQTVTLRCDPISGHDNLYWYRRVMGKEIKFLLHFVKESKQDESGMPNNRFLAERTGGTYSTLKVQPAELEDSGVYFCASSQVLSGNTIYFGEGSWLTVV.